This is a list of T cell receptor beta chains from one sample in a study of post-analysis software for immune sequencing data. A single record per CDR3 protein comes from TCRdb applying MiXCR to the PCR reads. In the table there are around 400,000 distinct CDR3 sequences, 30% to 45% of which are singletons. The sequenced sample consisted of blood. The receptors originated from a girl between 10 and 17 years old with multiple sclerosis. CDR3s include the opening cysteine and the closing phenylalanine or tryptophan. The listing skips clone size in some rows; elsewhere it reads once, few, many or a size class.

CDR3 protein,J gene,clone size,V gene
CASSSQNQETQYF,TRBJ2-5,.,TRBV7-3
CASSSWTVSYEQYF,TRBJ2-7,many,TRBV12-3/TRBV12-4
CASSQDAGAFGDTQYF,TRBJ2-3,few,TRBV3-1
CATSEDRYNEQYF,TRBJ2-5,.,TRBV24-1
CASSEPGQGAGDDGYTF,TRBJ1-2,.,TRBV6-1
CASSSPPGASTDTQYF,TRBJ2-3,.,TRBV7-3
CASSRGHPPDGYTF,TRBJ1-2,few,TRBV4-1
CATSGQHIQYF,TRBJ2-4,.,TRBV24-1
CASSSASGEGLDTQYF,TRBJ2-3,many,TRBV7-9
CASSFRFNEQFF,TRBJ2-1,.,TRBV7-9
CSVDSGEGETQHF,TRBJ2-5,.,TRBV29-1
CAIKRGGWNEQFF,TRBJ2-1,.,TRBV10-3
CSVEAARTRHDYEQYF,TRBJ2-7,.,TRBV29-1
CASSRTSGDTGELFF,TRBJ2-2,.,TRBV3-1
CASSPPGMVRGRADEQYF,TRBJ2-7,few,TRBV7-9
CASSPGPTNYGYTF,TRBJ1-2,few,TRBV10-1